The clone carrying this T cell receptor beta chain was found a few times. In the study's own analysis: Cell counts per sample came from amplifying reference gene primers. The data were produced by immunoSEQ multiplex PCR, yet TCRdb's version contains in-frame clones alone and is incomplete. Clonal size and the V and J genes are those of that table, whereas D and trimming came from the DNA. The table records tens of thousands of clones, roughly nine tenths of them present only once. The data were obtained in a study of blood T cell repertoires in COVID-19. Study in general: The study drew acute and convalescent COVID-19 samples from the United States, Italy and Spain.

What was sequenced was peripheral blood. The receptor was derived from a human donor in a cohort sampled during active COVID-19.

The CDR3 loop is CASSSFSLQGSEKLFF. CDR3 nucleotides: TGTGCCAGCAGTTCCTTCTCCTTACAGGGGAGTGAAAAACTGTTTTTT. V is TRBV6-6 and J is TRBJ1-4, with 7 bases fitting TRBD1. V dropped 4 bases and J dropped 7; count of bases not matched to a gene: 12. The germline V gene has CDR1 MNHNY and CDR2 SVGAGI (reference sequence). The CDR3 covers 16 residues.